The 10 T cell receptor beta chains below come from one sample, sequenced in a study of blood T cells in healthy people across ages. Through a sample-barcoded 5' primer and a J-beta primer mix, a second PCR was run for 7 to 11 cycles. TCRdb re-analysed the 5' RACE reads in MiXCR, keeping a single row per CDR3 protein. The table lists 800,000 or so distinct CDR3 sequences, 25% of them singletons, with approximately 4% in the top ten. These data were also filed under a second study, of T cells of mothers and their children.

Material for sequencing was blood. The receptors come from a boy aged 5-17 years in good health.

The V and J genes are TRBV19 and TRBJ1-1; D is uncertain. The CDR3 totals 15 residues. Per germline, CDR1 LNHDA and CDR2 SQIVND (reference sequence). Trimming removed 5 bases at V and 6 bases at J, with 19 bases between. The CDR3 bases are TGTGCCAGTAGTGAGGACGGCGGGGATGGGGCTGAAGCTTTCTTT. It translates to CASSEDGGDGAEAFF.

This clonotype was observed a few times. CDR3 sequence: CASSAGGGVVENIQYF. CDR3 DNA: TGTGCCAGCAGCGCCGGAGGGGGGGTGGTCGAAAACATTCAGTACTTC. The chain employs TRBV9 and TRBJ2-4; tentative D call: TRBD2 (7 bases). Per germline, CDR1 SGDLS and CDR2 YYNGEE. The CDR3 has 16 amino acids. V dropped 3 bases and J dropped 5 bases, with 18 bases sitting between them.

The chain joins TRBV5-1 to TRBJ2-5; 7 nucleotides line up with TRBD2. The CDR3 contains 13 residues. The V gene's germline CDR1 is SGHRS and CDR2 YFSETQ. J was trimmed by 5 bases and V by 4 bases; bases with no gene match: 5. The CDR3 loop reads CASSDSGWETQYF. DNA for the CDR3: TGCGCCAGCAGCGATAGCGGGTGGGAGACCCAGTACTTC.

The chain carries TRBV20-1 and TRBJ2-7; D is perhaps TRBD2 (6 bases). V was shortened by 3 bases and J by 4 bases, with 13 bases between the two germline ends. CDR3 size: 13 residues. Germline CDR1 DFQATT, CDR2 SNEGSKA (reference sequence). The DNA of the CDR3 is TGCAGTGCTAGGCCGGGACTGGCATACGAGCAGTACTTC. Protein product: CSARPGLAYEQYF.

The chain is built from TRBV5-1 and TRBJ2-7; TRBD1 is a possible D gene (6 bases). CDR1 is SGHRS and CDR2 is YFSETQ in the germline V gene. This CDR3 comprises 13 residues. V shed 4 bases and J shed 5 bases, with 13 bases lying between them. CDR3 sequence (DNA): TGCGCCAGCAGCCCCCCAGGGGACAACGAGCAGTACTTC. It specifies CASSPPGDNEQYF.

This clonotype was counted ten times or more. The J gene is TRBJ1-1, the V gene TRBV12-3 or TRBV12-4, with D tentatively TRBD1 (5 bases). Trimming shortened V by 2 bases and J by 5 bases, and 6 bases separated the two germline ends. This CDR3 contains 12 residues. CDR3 residues: CASSLWGTEAFF. The CDR3 DNA reads TGTGCCAGCAGTTTATGGGGGACTGAAGCTTTCTTT.

The J gene is TRBJ2-5, the V gene TRBV29-1, with D perhaps assigned TRBD1 or TRBD2 (7 bases each). There are 13 residues in the CDR3. V was trimmed by 2 bases and J by 4 bases, leaving 11 bases between them. The germline gives CDR1 SQVTM, CDR2 ANQGSEA. In DNA, the CDR3 is TGCAGCGTTGAAACAGGGGAGGGAGAGACCCAGTACTTC. Translation: CSVETGEGETQYF.

The chain couples TRBV19 to TRBJ2-7, with 7 bases that match TRBD2. Losses at the gene ends were 3 bases for V and 3 bases for J; bases not matched to a gene: 8. Germline CDR1 reads LNHDA; CDR2 reads SQIVND (reference sequence). This CDR3 spans 15 amino acids. The CDR3 loop reads CASSIPGPGGYEQYF. The DNA of the CDR3 is TGTGCCAGTAGTATCCCCGGGCCGGGGGGCTACGAGCAGTACTTC.

The J gene is TRBJ1-3, the V gene TRBV20-1; D ambiguous. Germline CDR1 reads DFQATT; CDR2 reads SNEGSKA (reference sequence). The CDR3 has 14 amino acids. The CDR3, as DNA: TGCAGCTCGATTAGTAGCCTCGAAGGAAACACCATATATTTT. It yields the protein CSSISSLEGNTIYF.

This sequence joins TRBV27 and TRBJ1-4; D is possibly TRBD1 (5 bases). V dropped 8 bases and J dropped 1 base, with 17 bases sitting between them. The germline V gene encodes CDR1 MNHEY and CDR2 SMNVEV (reference sequence). The CDR3 loop spans 16 amino acids. The CDR3 DNA is TGTGCCAGCCGACTTACGGGACTCGAAACTAATGAAAAACTGTTTTTT. This encodes CASRLTGLETNEKLFF.